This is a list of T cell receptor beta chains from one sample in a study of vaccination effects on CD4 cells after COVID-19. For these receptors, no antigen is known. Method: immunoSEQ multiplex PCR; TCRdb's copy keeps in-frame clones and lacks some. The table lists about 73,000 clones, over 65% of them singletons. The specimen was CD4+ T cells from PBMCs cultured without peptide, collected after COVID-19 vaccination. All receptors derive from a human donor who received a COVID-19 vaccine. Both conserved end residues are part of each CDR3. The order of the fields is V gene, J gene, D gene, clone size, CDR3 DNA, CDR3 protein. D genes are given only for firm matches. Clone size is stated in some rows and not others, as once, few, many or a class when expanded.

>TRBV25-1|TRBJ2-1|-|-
TGTGCCAGCAGTGATAGGGGCCTTAGGCAGTTCTTC
CASSDRGLRQFF
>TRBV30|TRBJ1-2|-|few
TGTGCCTGGAGCCAGGGGAAGGGTGGCTACACCTTC
CAWSQGKGGYTF
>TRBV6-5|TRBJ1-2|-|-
TGTGCCAGCAGTTACCGGGATAACTATGGCTACACCTTC
CASSYRDNYGYTF
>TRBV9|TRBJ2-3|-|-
TGTGCCAGCAGCGTAGGAAGCCCACCGAGTGATACGCAGTATTTT
CASSVGSPPSDTQYF
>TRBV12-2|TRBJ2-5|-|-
TGTGCAAGTCGCTTTGGAGAGACCCAGTACTTC
CASRFGETQYF
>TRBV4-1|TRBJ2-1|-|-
TGCGCCAGCAGCCAAGCGGGAAATTACAATGAGCAGTTCTTC
CASSQAGNYNEQFF
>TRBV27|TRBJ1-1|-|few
TGTGCCAGCAGTTTATTCGCTGGGGTGAACACTGAAGCTTTCTTT
CASSLFAGVNTEAFF
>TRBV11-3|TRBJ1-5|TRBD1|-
TGTGCCAGCAGCTTAGCTTCCAGGACAGGGACGACTTATAGCAATCAGCCCCAGCATTTT
CASSLASRTGTTYSNQPQHF
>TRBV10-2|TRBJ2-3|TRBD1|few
TGCGCCAGCACTGTTCTGGGACAGGCTAGCACAGATACGCAGTATTTT
CASTVLGQASTDTQYF
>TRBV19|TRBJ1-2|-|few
TGTGCCAGTAGTTCGTCCTCCACACAGGGTTTGGGCTATGGCTACACCTTC
CASSSSSTQGLGYGYTF
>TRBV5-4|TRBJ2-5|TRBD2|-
TGTGCCAGCAGCCGATTTGGTGGGGGGGAGGTGCTTGGGGAGACCCAGTACTTC
CASSRFGGGEVLGETQYF
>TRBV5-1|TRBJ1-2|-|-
TGCGCCAGCAGCATATCGGACAGAAACTATGGCTACACCTTC
CASSISDRNYGYTF
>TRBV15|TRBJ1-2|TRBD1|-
TGTGCCACCAGCAGAGAGGGACAGGGGTTAAGCGGCTATGGCTACACCTTC
CATSREGQGLSGYGYTF
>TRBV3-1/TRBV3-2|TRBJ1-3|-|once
TGTGCCAGCAGCCACCGACTAAACACCATATATTTT
CASSHRLNTIYF
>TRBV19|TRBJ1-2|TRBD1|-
TGTGCCAGCAGACCCGAGGCAGGGGGCCACTATGGCTACACCTTC
CASRPEAGGHYGYTF
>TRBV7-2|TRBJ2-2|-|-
TGTGCCAGCAGCTTAGGGCCCCCCACCGGGGAGCTGTTTTTT
CASSLGPPTGELFF
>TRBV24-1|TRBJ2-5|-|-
TGTGCCACCAGTGATTTGAAGGCAGACCAAGAGACCCAGTACTTC
CATSDLKADQETQYF
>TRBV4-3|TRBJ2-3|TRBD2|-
TGCGCCAGCAGCCTGGGCGGAGGACTAGCGGTCACAGATACGCAGTATTTT
CASSLGGGLAVTDTQYF
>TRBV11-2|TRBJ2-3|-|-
TGTGCCAGCAGCCGTCGGAGGGGCACAGATACGCAGTATTTT
CASSRRRGTDTQYF
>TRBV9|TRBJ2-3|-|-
TGTGCCAGCAGCACCCACGCTAGCACAGATACGCAGTATTTT
CASSTHASTDTQYF
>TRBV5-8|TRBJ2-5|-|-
TGTGCCAGCAGCTTGACGCGTATGTGGGCCCCGAGGGCCCAGTACTTC
CASSLTRMWAPRAQYF
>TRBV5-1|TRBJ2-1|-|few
TGCGCCAGCAGCTTGGTAGCGGCATTAGACGGTGATGAGCAGTTCTTC
CASSLVAALDGDEQFF
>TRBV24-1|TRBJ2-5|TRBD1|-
TGTGCCACCAGTGACCTCAGACAGGGACGGGAGACCCAGTACTTC
CATSDLRQGRETQYF
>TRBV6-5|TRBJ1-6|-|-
TGTGCCAGCAGTTGGAACGGAGAGAAAGATTCACCCCTCCACTTT
CASSWNGEKDSPLHF
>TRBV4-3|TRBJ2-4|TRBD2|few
TGCGCCAGCAGCCAAGAGATTAGCGGGTCTGTGGGAAACATTCAGTACTTC
CASSQEISGSVGNIQYF
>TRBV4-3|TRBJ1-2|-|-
TGCGCCAGCAGCCAAGATGCGCAGGGTGTGGACGGCTACACCTTC
CASSQDAQGVDGYTF
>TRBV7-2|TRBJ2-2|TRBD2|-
TGTGCCAGCAGCCCGTGGACTAGCGGGGGGGGTAACACCGGGGAGCTGTTTTTT
CASSPWTSGGGNTGELFF
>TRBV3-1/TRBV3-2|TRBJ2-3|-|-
TGTGCCAGCAGCCAATATACTAAGGCCACAGATACGCAGTATTTT
CASSQYTKATDTQYF
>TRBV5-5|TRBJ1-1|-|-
TGTGCCAGCAGCGTGGACGGATACACTGAAGCTTTCTTT
CASSVDGYTEAFF